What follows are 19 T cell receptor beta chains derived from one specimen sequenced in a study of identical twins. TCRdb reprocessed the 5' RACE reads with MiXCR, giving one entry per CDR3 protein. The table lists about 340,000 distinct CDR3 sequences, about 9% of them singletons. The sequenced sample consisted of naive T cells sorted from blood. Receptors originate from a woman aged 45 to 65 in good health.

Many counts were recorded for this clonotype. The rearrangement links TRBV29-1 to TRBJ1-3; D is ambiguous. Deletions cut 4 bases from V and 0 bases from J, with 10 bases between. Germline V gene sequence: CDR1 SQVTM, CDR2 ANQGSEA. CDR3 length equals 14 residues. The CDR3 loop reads CSVAPENSGNTIYF. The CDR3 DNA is TGCAGCGTTGCCCCGGAGAACTCTGGAAACACCATATATTTT.

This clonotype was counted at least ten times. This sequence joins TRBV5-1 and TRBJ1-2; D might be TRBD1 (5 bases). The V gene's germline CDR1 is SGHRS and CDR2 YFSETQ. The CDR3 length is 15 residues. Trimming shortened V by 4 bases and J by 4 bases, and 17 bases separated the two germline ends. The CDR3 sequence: CASSLTGTDSYGYTF. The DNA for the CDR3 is TGCGCCAGCAGCCTCACCGGGACGGACTCCTATGGCTACACCTTC.

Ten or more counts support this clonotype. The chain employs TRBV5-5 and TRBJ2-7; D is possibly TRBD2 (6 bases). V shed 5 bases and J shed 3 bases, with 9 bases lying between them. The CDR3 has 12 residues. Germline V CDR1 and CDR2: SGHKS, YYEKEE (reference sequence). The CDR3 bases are TGTGCCAGCAGTGGGGGGATCTACGAGCAGTACGTC. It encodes CASSGGIYEQYV.

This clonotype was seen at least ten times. CDR3 bases: TGTGCCAGCAGTAACTATGGCTACACCTTC. Translation: CASSNYGYTF. The V gene is TRBV6-5, the J gene TRBJ1-2; D is uncertain. Germline-derived CDR1 and CDR2 are MNHEY and SVGAGI. V gave up 5 bases and J gave up 2 bases, with 0 bases separating them. The CDR3 is made up of 10 amino acids.

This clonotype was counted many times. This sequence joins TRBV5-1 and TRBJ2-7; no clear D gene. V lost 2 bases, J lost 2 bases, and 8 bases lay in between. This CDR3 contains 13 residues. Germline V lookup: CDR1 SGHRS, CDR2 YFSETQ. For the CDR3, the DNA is TGCGCCAGCAGCTTAAGTGGGACCTACGAGCAGTACTTC. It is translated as CASSLSGTYEQYF.

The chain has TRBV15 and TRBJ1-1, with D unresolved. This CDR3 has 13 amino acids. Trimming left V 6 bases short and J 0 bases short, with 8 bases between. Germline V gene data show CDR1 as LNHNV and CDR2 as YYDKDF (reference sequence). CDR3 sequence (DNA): TGTGCCACCAGGAGTCCGTTGAACACTGAAGCTTTCTTT. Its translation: CATRSPLNTEAFF.

CDR3 in amino acids: CASSTRLDTQHF. CDR3 sequence (DNA): TGTGCCAGCAGCACCAGACTCGATACGCAGCATTTT. The chain carries TRBV12-3 or TRBV12-4 and TRBJ2-3; unclear D gene. Judging by the DNA end, TRBJ1-5 fits better; the J call may be wrong. The CDR3 loop spans 12 amino acids.

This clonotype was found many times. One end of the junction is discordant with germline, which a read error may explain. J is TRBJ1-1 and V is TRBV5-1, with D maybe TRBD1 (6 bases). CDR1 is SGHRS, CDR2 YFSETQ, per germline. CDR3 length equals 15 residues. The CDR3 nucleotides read TGTGCCAGCAGCTTAGGGGGAGGGGCGAACACTGAAGCTTTCTTT. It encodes CASSLGGGANTEAFF.

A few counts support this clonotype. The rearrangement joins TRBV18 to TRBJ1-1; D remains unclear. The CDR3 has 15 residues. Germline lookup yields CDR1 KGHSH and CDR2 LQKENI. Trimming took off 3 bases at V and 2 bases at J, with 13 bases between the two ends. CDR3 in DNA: TGTGCCAGCTCACCCAATCAATGGGGAAACACTGAAGCTTTCTTT. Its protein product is CASSPNQWGNTEAFF.

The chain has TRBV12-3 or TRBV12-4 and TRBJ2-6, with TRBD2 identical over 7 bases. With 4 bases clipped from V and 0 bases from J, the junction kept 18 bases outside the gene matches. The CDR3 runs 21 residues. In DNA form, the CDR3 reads TGTGCCAGCAGTTCCTCAAACCGGCTAGCGGCCCTATCCTCTGGGGCCAACGTCCTGACTTTC. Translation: CASSSSNRLAALSSGANVLTF.

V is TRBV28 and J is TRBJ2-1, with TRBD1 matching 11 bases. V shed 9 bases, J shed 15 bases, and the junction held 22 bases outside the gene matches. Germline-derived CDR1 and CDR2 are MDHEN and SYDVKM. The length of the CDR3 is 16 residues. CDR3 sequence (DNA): TGTGCCAGAAGTAGCCCCGGGACAGGGGGTTTAGGGGCCGGGTTCTTC. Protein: CARSSPGTGGLGAGFF.

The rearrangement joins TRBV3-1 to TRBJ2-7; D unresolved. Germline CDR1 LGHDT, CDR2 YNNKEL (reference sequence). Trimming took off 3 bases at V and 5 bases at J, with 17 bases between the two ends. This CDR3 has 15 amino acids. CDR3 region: CASSHASRNNDEQYF. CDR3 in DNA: TGTGCCAGCAGCCACGCGAGCCGGAACAATGACGAGCAGTACTTC.

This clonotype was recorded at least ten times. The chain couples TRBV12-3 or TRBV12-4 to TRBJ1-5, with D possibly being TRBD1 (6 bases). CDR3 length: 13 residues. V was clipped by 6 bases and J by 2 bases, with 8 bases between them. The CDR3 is CASSRGGNQPQHF. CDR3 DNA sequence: TGTGCCAGCAGCAGGGGTGGCAATCAGCCCCAGCATTTT.

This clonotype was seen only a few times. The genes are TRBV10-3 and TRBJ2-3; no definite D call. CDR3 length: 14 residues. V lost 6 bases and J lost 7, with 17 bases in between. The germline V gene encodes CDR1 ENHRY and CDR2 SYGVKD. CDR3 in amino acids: CAIRSADAANTQYF. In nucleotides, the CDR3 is TGTGCCATCAGATCGGCGGATGCCGCAAATACGCAGTATTTT.

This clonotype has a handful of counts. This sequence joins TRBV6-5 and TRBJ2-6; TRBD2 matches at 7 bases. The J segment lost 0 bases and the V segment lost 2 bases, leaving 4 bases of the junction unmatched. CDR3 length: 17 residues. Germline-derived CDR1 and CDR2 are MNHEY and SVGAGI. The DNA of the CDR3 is TGTGCCAGCAGTTACCCAGCGGGGAGCTCTGGGGCCAACGTCCTGACTTTC. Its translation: CASSYPAGSSGANVLTF.

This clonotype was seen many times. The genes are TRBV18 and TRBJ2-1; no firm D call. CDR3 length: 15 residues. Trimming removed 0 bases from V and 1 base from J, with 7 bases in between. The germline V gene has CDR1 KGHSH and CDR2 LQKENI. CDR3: CASSPPASSYNEQFF. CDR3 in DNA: TGTGCCAGCTCACCACCGGCCAGTTCCTACAATGAGCAGTTCTTC.

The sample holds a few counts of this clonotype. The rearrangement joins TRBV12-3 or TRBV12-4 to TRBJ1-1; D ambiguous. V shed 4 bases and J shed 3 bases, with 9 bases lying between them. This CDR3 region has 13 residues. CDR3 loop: CASSWVLDTEAFF. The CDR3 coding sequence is TGTGCCAGCAGTTGGGTCCTTGACACTGAAGCTTTCTTT.

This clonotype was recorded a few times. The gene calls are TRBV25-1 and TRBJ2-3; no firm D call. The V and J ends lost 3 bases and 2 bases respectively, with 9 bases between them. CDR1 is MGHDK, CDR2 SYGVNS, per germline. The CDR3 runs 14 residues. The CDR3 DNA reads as TGTGCCAGCAGTGATGTAGGACCCACAGATACGCAGTATTTT. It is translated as CASSDVGPTDTQYF.

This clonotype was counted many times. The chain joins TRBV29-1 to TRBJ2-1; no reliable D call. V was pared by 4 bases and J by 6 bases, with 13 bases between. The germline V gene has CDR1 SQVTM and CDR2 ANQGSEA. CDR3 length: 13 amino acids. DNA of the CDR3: TGCAGCGTTGCCTCGGGTTTTGTCAATGAGCAGTTCTTC. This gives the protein CSVASGFVNEQFF.